Sequencing of this T cell receptor beta chain was carried out in a study of cytomegalovirus exposure and HLA in healthy donors. Study details: HLA-typed donors were the source of some 80 million unique TCRs, which an early data release held.

Use of 60 Vbeta and 13 Jbeta primers characterized the PCR. Sequencing was performed with immunoSEQ multiplex PCR; in TCRdb, only in-frame clones are kept and a portion is missing. The table shows 150,000 to 200,000 clones, with roughly 73% occurring only once. The sequence was obtained from a male donor in good health and CMV-seronegative. Sequenced material: PBMCs.

CDR3 loop: CASNQRGLDGYTF. Here the CDR3 DNA reads TGTGCCAGCAACCAAAGGGGGCTCGATGGCTACACCTTC. V usage is TRBV6-1 and J usage is TRBJ1-2; 7 bases are shared with TRBD1. This CDR3 contains 13 residues. CDR1 is MNHNS and CDR2 is SASEGT in the germline V gene. The V segment lost 7 bases and the J segment 6 bases; nucleotides outside the gene matches: 8.